This T cell receptor (beta chain) came from a study of post-analysis software for immune sequencing data. About the research overall: There were relapsing-remitting, secondary progressive and progressive-relapsing multiple sclerosis among the disease courses included. Study observations and caveats: Patients carried 4 or 5 TRBV segments more frequently than controls did, and TRBV5-6, TRBV5-1 and TRBV20-1 were among them. When compared against controls, multiple sclerosis patients showed significantly lower normalized Chao1 diversity. Batch-mates among the samples co-clustered strongly by F measure.

Trimming at V came to 5 bases and at J to 0 bases, leaving 5 bases not matched to a gene. The CDR3 runs to 15 residues. The germline V gene has CDR1 SGHVS and CDR2 FQNEAQ. As for this clonotype: Its specificity is unknown.

The TCR beta cDNA libraries carried unique molecular identifiers. Each batch of roughly 0.95 to 10 million T cells produced some 500,000 cDNA molecules. Each CDR3 protein gets one entry after TCRdb re-called the PCR reads with MiXCR. Counted here are roughly 800,000 distinct CDR3 sequences, around 46% occurring once; the ten biggest clones make up just under 5%. Sequenced sample: blood. The chain combines TRBV7-8 with TRBJ2-7; 9 bases agree with TRBD1. The receptor's source is a girl aged 10 to 17 with multiple sclerosis. CDR3 nucleotide sequence: TGTGCCAGCAGCCGGACAGGGGACCTCTCCTACGAGCAGTACTTC. Its translation is CASSRTGDLSYEQYF.